This TCR beta chain was recorded in a study of technical replicates of blood from four donors. Clones were read by immunoSEQ multiplex PCR, and TCRdb kept only the in-frame ones, dropping some. The data show about 80,000 clones, with roughly 96% seen just once and about 0.34% held by the top ten. V dropped 3 bases and J dropped 3; count of bases not matched to a gene: 6. The germline V gene encodes CDR1 LGHNA and CDR2 YSLEER. This CDR3 is built from 15 residues. Sequencing input: T cells isolated from PBMCs. J is TRBJ2-7 and V is TRBV4-3; 9 bases align to TRBD1. The sequence was collected from a human donor in good health. Here the CDR3 DNA reads TGCGCCAGCAGCCAGGCGGACAGGGGAAACTACGAGCAGTACTTC. Its translation: CASSQADRGNYEQYF.